The 23 T cell receptor beta chains presented below share a single source sample, sequenced in a study of lymphopenia after photon versus proton radiotherapy. Assay used: immunoSEQ multiplex PCR; TCRdb lists only in-frame clones, some missing. This table holds about 29,000 clones, around 90% found once. The material sequenced was peripheral blood, taken from a patient treated with proton-based radiotherapy. These receptors came from an older woman with cholangiocarcinoma. Some clones in this sample may be carry-over from other donors' samples.

The chain uses TRBV5-5 and TRBJ2-3, with no clear D. Trimming shortened V by 3 bases and J by 4 bases, and 6 bases separated the two germline ends. This CDR3 contains 12 residues. Germline V gene data show CDR1 as SGHKS and CDR2 as YYEKEE (reference sequence). The CDR3 nucleotides are TGTGCCAGCAGCTACACCTCAGATACGCAGTATTTT. Amino acids: CASSYTSDTQYF.

This clone was recorded once. The DNA for the CDR3 is TGCGCCAGCAGTCGGACTAGCGTTGCCTACGAGCAGTACTTC. As protein: CASSRTSVAYEQYF. The chain recombines TRBV5-1 with TRBJ2-7; 9 bases are shared with TRBD2. The CDR3 loop spans 14 amino acids. Germline V CDR1 and CDR2: SGHRS, YFSETQ. Losses at the gene ends were 5 bases for V and 2 bases for J; bases not matched to a gene: 5. The full variable domain, rest sourced from reference TRBV5-1 and TRBJ2-7, is KAGVTQTPRYLIKTRGQQVTLSCSPISGHRSVSWYQQTPGQGLQFLFEYFSETQRNKGNFPGRFSGRQFSNSRSEMNVSTLELGDSALYLCASSRTSVAYEQYFGPGTRLTVT.

This clone was detected only a few times. The chain employs TRBV19 and TRBJ1-1; 7 bases fit TRBD1. This CDR3 contains 11 residues. Germline V CDR1 and CDR2: LNHDA, SQIVND (reference sequence). The V gene end was trimmed by 6 bases and the J gene end by 11 bases; junction bases not matched to a gene: 6. Here the CDR3 reads CASRNRGVAFF. CDR3 DNA sequence: TGTGCCAGTAGGAACAGGGGTGTTGCTTTCTTT. Supplemented by reference TRBV19 and TRBJ1-1, the full variable domain reads DGGITQSPKYLFRKEGQNVTLSCEQNLNHDAMYWYRQDPGQGLRLIYYSQIVNDFQKGDIAEGYSVSREKKESFPLTVTSAQKNPTAFYLCASRNRGVAFFGQGTRLTVV.

The J gene is TRBJ2-3, the V gene TRBV11-3; the D is unclear. V dropped 3 bases and J dropped 4 bases, with 8 bases sitting between them. CDR3 length: 13 amino acids. CDR1 and CDR2 (germline): SGHNT, YENEEA. This CDR3 reads CASSFESSDTQYF. The CDR3 coding sequence is TGTGCCAGCAGCTTTGAGTCGTCAGATACGCAGTATTTT.

The chain is built from TRBV12-5 and TRBJ2-5; D is uncertain. CDR1 and CDR2 from the germline V gene are LGHNT and FRNRAP. V was trimmed by 0 bases and J by 3 bases, leaving 2 bases between them. The CDR3 is 12 amino acids. The CDR3, as DNA: TGTGCTAGTGGTTTGGTAAAAGAGACCCAGTACTTC. It yields the protein CASGLVKETQYF.

The chain carries TRBV6-1 and TRBJ2-5; D gene ambiguous. This CDR3 contains 12 residues. Germline assignment: CDR1 MNHNS and CDR2 SASEGT. V dropped 7 bases and J dropped 5 bases, with 11 bases sitting between them. The CDR3 nucleotides are TGTGCCAGCACGGTTAGCTCGGAGACCCAGTACTTC. Encoded protein: CASTVSSETQYF.

This chain links TRBV7-2 with TRBJ2-1; TRBD2 agrees at 10 bases. V was pared by 1 base and J by 7 bases, with 7 bases of the junction left unmatched. The germline gives CDR1 SGHTA, CDR2 FQGNSA. The CDR3 has 16 amino acids. CDR3 protein: CASSLGGSGRGNEQFF. The CDR3 coding sequence is TGTGCCAGCAGCTTAGGTGGCAGCGGGAGGGGGAATGAGCAGTTCTTC.

This rearrangement joins TRBV5-4 to TRBJ2-3, with 10 bases fitting TRBD2. The ends lost 0 bases at V and 5 bases at J; junction bases unmatched: 6. CDR1 is SGHNT and CDR2 is YYREEE in the germline V gene (reference sequence). The CDR3 contains 16 residues. CDR3 coding DNA: TGTGCCAGCAGCTTGGGGAGCGGGGGGGCCCTAGATACGCAGTATTTT. Protein product: CASSLGSGGALDTQYF.

The V and J genes are TRBV7-9 and TRBJ2-7; tentatively, D is TRBD1 (5 bases). Trimming took off 1 base at V and 0 bases at J, with 7 bases between the two ends. Germline CDR1 is SEHNR and CDR2 is FQNEAQ (reference sequence). This CDR3 has 14 residues. This chain's CDR3 is CASSLGQSSYEQYF. The CDR3 bases are TGTGCCAGCAGCTTAGGACAGAGCTCCTACGAGCAGTACTTC. The full variable domain, with the rest looked up from reference TRBV7-9 and TRBJ2-7, is DTGVSQNPRHKITKRGQNVTFRCDPISEHNRLYWYRQTLGQGPEFLTYFQNEAQLEKSRLLSDRFSAERPKGSFSTLEIQRTEQGDSAMYLCASSLGQSSYEQYFGPGTRLTVT.

DNA for the CDR3: TGTGCCAGCAGTGTGACCTTATCCGGGAGCTCTGGAAACACCATATATTTT. Translating it yields CASSVTLSGSSGNTIYF. The chain has TRBV6-1 and TRBJ1-3; D gene unclear. From germline, CDR1 is MNHNS and CDR2 SASEGT. V shed 4 bases and J shed 0 bases, with 16 bases lying between them. This CDR3 spans 17 amino acids.

The chain couples TRBV11-2 to TRBJ2-7, with 8 bases fitting TRBD2. CDR3 length equals 15 residues. CDR1 is SGHAT, CDR2 FQNNGV, per germline. V dropped 6 bases and J dropped 4; count of bases not matched to a gene: 11. The CDR3, as DNA: TGTGCCAGCAGTCCACGGCGCGGGGGGCTATACGAGCAGTACTTC. Amino acids: CASSPRRGGLYEQYF.

The chain combines TRBV11-2 with TRBJ2-7; no firm D call. Per germline, CDR1 SGHAT and CDR2 FQNNGV. Trimming pared 4 bases from V and 0 bases from J, leaving 13 bases between. The CDR3 covers 15 residues. The CDR3: CASSYELSGSYEQYF. In DNA, the CDR3 is TGTGCCAGCAGCTACGAACTCTCAGGCTCCTACGAGCAGTACTTC.

This chain connects TRBV5-1 to TRBJ2-5; D is perhaps TRBD2 (7 bases). The V end was cut by 6 bases, the J end by 5 bases, with 17 bases between. The CDR3 runs 14 residues. Germline assignment: CDR1 SGHRS and CDR2 YFSETQ. In nucleotides, the CDR3 is TGCGCCAGCATCAATTGGGCGGGGGCTGAGACCCAGTACTTC. The encoded protein is CASINWAGAETQYF.

V is TRBV19 and J is TRBJ1-5; D is uncertain. V gave up 1 base and J gave up 6 bases, with 4 bases separating them. The CDR3 contains 12 residues. Germline V gene lookup returns CDR1 LNHDA and CDR2 SQIVND (reference sequence). CDR3 in DNA: TGTGCCAGTAGTATAGGGGCTCAGCCCCAGCATTTT. As protein: CASSIGAQPQHF.

The J gene is TRBJ2-7, the V gene TRBV21-1; the D call TRBD1 from the table was never checked on the DNA. TRBV21-1 has pseudogene status. The CDR3 sequence is 17 residues long. CDR3 loop: CASQGVRQGVLAVEQYF. The DNA of the CDR3 is TGTGCCAGCCAGGGGGTACGACAGGGGGTTTTAGCGGTCGAGCAGTACTTC.

This chain connects TRBV7-9 to TRBJ1-1; tentatively, D is TRBD1 (6 bases). The germline V and J ends were trimmed by 1 base and 14 bases, with 26 bases remaining between them. This CDR3 is built from 16 residues. Germline lookup yields CDR1 SEHNR and CDR2 FQNEAQ (reference sequence). CDR3 bases: TGTGCCAGCAGCTTAGAGATGGGGGCGAGGGGACGGAGTAGCTTCTTT. Protein: CASSLEMGARGRSSFF.

V and J are TRBV5-5 and TRBJ1-5, with 10 bases aligning to TRBD1. CDR3 length equals 16 residues. CDR1 is SGHKS and CDR2 is YYEKEE in the germline V gene (reference sequence). V lost 4 bases and J lost 3; bases outside the gene matches: 7. The chain's CDR3 is CASSPGQGLINQPQHF. Written as DNA, the CDR3 is TGTGCCAGCAGCCCGGGACAGGGGCTCATCAATCAGCCCCAGCATTTT. The whole variable domain, remainder taken from reference TRBV5-5 and TRBJ1-5, is DAGVTQSPTHLIKTRGQQVTLRCSPISGHKSVSWYQQVLGQGPQFIFQYYEKEERGRGNFPDRFSARQFPNYSSELNVNALLLGDSALYLCASSPGQGLINQPQHFGDGTRLSIL.

This chain connects TRBV5-1 to TRBJ2-5, with 10 bases identical to TRBD2. The CDR3 has 16 residues. Germline V gene lookup returns CDR1 SGHRS and CDR2 YFSETQ. V lost 1 base and J lost 5; bases outside the gene matches: 8. The CDR3 coding sequence is TGCGCCAGCAGCTTGAGGCTAGCGGGAGACGTCGAGACCCAGTACTTC. Translating it yields CASSLRLAGDVETQYF.

The J gene is TRBJ1-2, the V gene TRBV7-2; D is undetermined. Between the trimmed V and J ends, which lost 5 bases and 7 bases, there was a span of 14 bases. The CDR3 sequence is 13 residues long. The germline V gene has CDR1 SGHTA and CDR2 FQGNSA. The CDR3, as DNA: TGTGCCAGCAGCCCCGCGATAGGATCTGGCTACACCTTC. This gives the protein CASSPAIGSGYTF.

The chain couples TRBV5-5 to TRBJ2-2, with 10 bases identical to TRBD2. The CDR3 is 16 amino acids. Germline loops: CDR1 SGHKS, CDR2 YYEKEE (reference sequence). Trimming removed 4 bases from V and 6 bases from J; junction bases left unmatched: 9. As DNA, the CDR3 is TGTGCCAGCAGCCCTAGTCTAGCGGGAGCGGCCGGGGAGCTGTTTTTT. Its translation: CASSPSLAGAAGELFF.

This chain uses TRBV5-6 with TRBJ2-5; possible D gene TRBD2, 5 bases. The CDR3 is made up of 13 amino acids. Trimming removed 2 bases at V and 5 bases at J, with 10 bases between. CDR1 SGHDT and CDR2 YYEEEE come from the germline V gene. This CDR3 is CASSFSVAETQYF. The CDR3 DNA sequence: TGTGCCAGCAGCTTTAGCGTTGCGGAGACCCAGTACTTC. The complete variable domain, with remaining parts taken from reference TRBV5-6 and TRBJ2-5, reads DAGVTQSPTHLIKTRGQQVTLRCSPKSGHDTVSWYQQALGQGPQFIFQYYEEEERQRGNFPDRFSGHQFPNYSSELNVNALLLGDSALYLCASSFSVAETQYFGPGTRLLVL.

V is TRBV5-6 and J is TRBJ2-7, with TRBD1 identical over 12 bases. Unmatched junction bases numbered 5, after V lost 2 bases and J lost 5 bases. Germline values: CDR1 SGHDT, CDR2 YYEEEE. The CDR3 spans 15 residues. The CDR3 DNA reads TGTGCCAGCAGCTTTAAGGGGACAGGGGGCCACGAGCAGTACTTC. Protein sequence: CASSFKGTGGHEQYF.

V is TRBV9 and J is TRBJ2-1; a weak D match, TRBD2 (6 bases). V was pared by 3 bases and J by 0 bases, with 7 bases between. The germline V gene encodes CDR1 SGDLS and CDR2 YYNGEE. The CDR3 contains 14 residues. In DNA form, the CDR3 reads TGTGCCAGCAGCGGGAGGGCCTCCTACAATGAGCAGTTCTTC. As protein: CASSGRASYNEQFF.